This T cell receptor beta chain was sequenced for a study of blood T cell repertoires in COVID-19. About the research overall: The samples span acute and convalescent COVID-19 from the United States, Italy and Spain. Sample material is recorded as cDNA or gDNA derived from T cells, B-cell-depleted T cells, or PBMCs.

Data came from immunoSEQ multiplex PCR; TCRdb stores just in-frame clones and leaves some out. The table includes over 150,000 clones, roughly 90% detected once. Germline V gene data show CDR1 as ENHRY and CDR2 as SYGVKD. The CDR3 has 15 amino acids. With V trimmed by 6 bases and J by 1 base, 8 bases remained unmatched. The sequence came from a man between 18 and 35 years old with acute or convalescent COVID-19. V usage is TRBV10-3 and J usage is TRBJ1-1; 7 bases are shared with TRBD1. Sequenced material: peripheral blood. The CDR3 here is CAIRHRRDRNTEAFF. For the CDR3, the DNA is TGTGCCATCAGACATCGGCGGGACAGGAACACTGAAGCTTTCTTT.